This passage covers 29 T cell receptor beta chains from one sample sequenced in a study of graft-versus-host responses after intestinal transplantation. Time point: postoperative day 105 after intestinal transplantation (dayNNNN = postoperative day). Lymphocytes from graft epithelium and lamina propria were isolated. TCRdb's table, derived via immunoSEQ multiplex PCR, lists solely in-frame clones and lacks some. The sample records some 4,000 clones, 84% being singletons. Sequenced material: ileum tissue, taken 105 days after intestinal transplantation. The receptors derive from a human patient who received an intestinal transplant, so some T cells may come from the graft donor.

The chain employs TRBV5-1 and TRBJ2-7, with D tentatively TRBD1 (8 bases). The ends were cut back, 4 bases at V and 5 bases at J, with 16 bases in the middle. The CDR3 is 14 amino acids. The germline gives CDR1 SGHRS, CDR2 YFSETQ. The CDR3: CASSDTGGRDEQYF. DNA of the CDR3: TGCGCCAGCAGCGATACAGGGGGGAGGGACGAGCAGTACTTC.

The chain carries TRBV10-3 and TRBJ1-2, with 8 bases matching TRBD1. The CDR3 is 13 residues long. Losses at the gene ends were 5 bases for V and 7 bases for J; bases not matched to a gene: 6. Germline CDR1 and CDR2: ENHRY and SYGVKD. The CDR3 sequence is CAISLDRDGGYTF. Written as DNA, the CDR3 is TGTGCCATCAGTCTGGACAGGGACGGTGGCTACACCTTC.

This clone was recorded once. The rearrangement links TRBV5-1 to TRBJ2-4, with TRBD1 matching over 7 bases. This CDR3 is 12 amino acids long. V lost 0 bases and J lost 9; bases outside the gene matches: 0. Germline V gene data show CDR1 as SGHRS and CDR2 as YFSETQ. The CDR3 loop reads CASSLAGGIQYF. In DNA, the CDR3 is TGCGCCAGCAGCTTGGCAGGGGGCATTCAGTACTTC. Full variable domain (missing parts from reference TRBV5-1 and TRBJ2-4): KAGVTQTPRYLIKTRGQQVTLSCSPISGHRSVSWYQQTPGQGLQFLFEYFSETQRNKGNFPGRFSGRQFSNSRSEMNVSTLELGDSALYLCASSLAGGIQYFGAGTRLSVL.

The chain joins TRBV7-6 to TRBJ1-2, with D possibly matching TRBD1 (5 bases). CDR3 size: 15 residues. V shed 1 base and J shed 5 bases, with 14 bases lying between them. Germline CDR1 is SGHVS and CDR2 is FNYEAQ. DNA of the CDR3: TGTGCCAGCAGCTTAGAAGGGGCGCTTCCTTATGGCTACACCTTC. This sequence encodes CASSLEGALPYGYTF.

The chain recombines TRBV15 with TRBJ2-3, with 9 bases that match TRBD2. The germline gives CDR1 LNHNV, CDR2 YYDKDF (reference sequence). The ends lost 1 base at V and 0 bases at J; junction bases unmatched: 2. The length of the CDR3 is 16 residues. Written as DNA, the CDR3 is TGTGCCACCAGCAGAGGGACTAGCGTTAGCACAGATACGCAGTATTTT. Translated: CATSRGTSVSTDTQYF.

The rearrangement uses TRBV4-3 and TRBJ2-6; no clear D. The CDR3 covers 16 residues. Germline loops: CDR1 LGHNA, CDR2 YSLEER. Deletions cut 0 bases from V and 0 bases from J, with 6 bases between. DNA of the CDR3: TGCGCCAGCAGCCAAGATGTCAGCTCTGGGGCCAACGTCCTGACTTTC. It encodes CASSQDVSSGANVLTF.

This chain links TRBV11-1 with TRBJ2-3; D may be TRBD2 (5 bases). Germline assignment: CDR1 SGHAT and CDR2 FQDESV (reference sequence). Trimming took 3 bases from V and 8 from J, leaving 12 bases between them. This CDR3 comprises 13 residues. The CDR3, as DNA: TGTGCCAGCAGCTTGGTACCCGCGGGTACGCAGTATTTT. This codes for CASSLVPAGTQYF.

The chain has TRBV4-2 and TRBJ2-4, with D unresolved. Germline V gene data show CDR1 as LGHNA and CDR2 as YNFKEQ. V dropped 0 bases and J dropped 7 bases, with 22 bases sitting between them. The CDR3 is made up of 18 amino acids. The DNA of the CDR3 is TGTGCCAGCAGCCAAGATAATGATATATTCTTCACTGGGAACATTCAGTACTTC. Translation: CASSQDNDIFFTGNIQYF.

CDR3 DNA: TGTGCCAGCAGTTACGGGGCAGGGGGCGTCACAGATACGCAGTATTTT. Amino acid sequence: CASSYGAGGVTDTQYF. The chain carries TRBV6-5 and TRBJ2-3; 8 bases are a match to TRBD1. V shed 2 bases and J 2 bases; nucleotides not matched to a gene: 6. The CDR3 contains 16 residues. Germline V lookup: CDR1 MNHEY, CDR2 SVGAGI.

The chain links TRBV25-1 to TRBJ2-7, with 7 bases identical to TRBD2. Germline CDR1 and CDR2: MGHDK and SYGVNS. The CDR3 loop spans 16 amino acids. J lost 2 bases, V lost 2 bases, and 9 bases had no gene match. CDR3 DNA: TGTGCCAGCAGTGAAGGGGCTAGCGGCACCACCTACGAGCAGTACTTC. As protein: CASSEGASGTTYEQYF.

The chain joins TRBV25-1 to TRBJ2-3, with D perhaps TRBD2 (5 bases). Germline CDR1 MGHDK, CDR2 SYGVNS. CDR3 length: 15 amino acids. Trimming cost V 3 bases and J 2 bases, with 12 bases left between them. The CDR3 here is CASSDLARPTDTQYF. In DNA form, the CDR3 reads TGTGCCAGCAGTGATCTAGCCCGCCCCACAGATACGCAGTATTTT. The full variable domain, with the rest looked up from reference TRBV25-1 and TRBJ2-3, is EADIYQTPRYLVIGTGKKITLECSQTMGHDKMYWYQQDPGMELHLIHYSYGVNSTEKGDLSSESTVSRIRTEHFPLTLESARPSHTSQYLCASSDLARPTDTQYFGPGTRLTVL.

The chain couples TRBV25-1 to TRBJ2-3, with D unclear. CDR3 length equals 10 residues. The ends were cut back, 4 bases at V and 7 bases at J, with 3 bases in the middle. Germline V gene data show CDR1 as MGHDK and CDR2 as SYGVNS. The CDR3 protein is CASSAHTQYF. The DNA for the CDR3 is TGTGCCAGCAGTGCCCATACGCAGTATTTT. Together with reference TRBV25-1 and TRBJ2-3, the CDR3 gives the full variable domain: EADIYQTPRYLVIGTGKKITLECSQTMGHDKMYWYQQDPGMELHLIHYSYGVNSTEKGDLSSESTVSRIRTEHFPLTLESARPSHTSQYLCASSAHTQYFGPGTRLTVL.

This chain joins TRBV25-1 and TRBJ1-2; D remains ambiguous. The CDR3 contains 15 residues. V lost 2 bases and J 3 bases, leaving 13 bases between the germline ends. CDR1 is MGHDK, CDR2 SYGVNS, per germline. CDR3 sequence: CASSERLADDYGYTF. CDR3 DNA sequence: TGTGCCAGCAGTGAACGATTAGCAGATGACTATGGCTACACCTTC.

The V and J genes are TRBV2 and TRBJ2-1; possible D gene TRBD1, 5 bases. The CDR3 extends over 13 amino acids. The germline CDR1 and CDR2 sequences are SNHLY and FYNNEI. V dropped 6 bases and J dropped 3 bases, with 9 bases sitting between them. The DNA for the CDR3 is TGTGCCAGCAGCCAACAGGACTACAATGAGCAGTTCTTC. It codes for CASSQQDYNEQFF.

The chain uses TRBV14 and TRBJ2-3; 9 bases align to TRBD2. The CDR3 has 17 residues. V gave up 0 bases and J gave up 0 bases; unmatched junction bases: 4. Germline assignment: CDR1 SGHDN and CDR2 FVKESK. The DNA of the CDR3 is TGTGCCAGCAGCCAAGAGCGGGGGGGCCGGAGCACAGATACGCAGTATTTT. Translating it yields CASSQERGGRSTDTQYF.

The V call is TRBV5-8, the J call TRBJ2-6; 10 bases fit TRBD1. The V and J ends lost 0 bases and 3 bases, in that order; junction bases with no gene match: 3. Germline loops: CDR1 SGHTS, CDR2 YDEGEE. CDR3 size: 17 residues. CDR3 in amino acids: CASSLGQGAYGANVLTF. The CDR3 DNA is TGTGCCAGCAGCTTGGGACAGGGGGCTTATGGGGCCAACGTCCTGACTTTC.

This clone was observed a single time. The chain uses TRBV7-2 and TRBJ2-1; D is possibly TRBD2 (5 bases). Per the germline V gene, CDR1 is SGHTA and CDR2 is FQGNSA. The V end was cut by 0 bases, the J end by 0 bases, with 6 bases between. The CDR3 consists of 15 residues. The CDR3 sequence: CASSLAGSSYNEQFF. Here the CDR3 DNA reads TGTGCCAGCAGCTTAGCGGGGAGCTCCTACAATGAGCAGTTCTTC.

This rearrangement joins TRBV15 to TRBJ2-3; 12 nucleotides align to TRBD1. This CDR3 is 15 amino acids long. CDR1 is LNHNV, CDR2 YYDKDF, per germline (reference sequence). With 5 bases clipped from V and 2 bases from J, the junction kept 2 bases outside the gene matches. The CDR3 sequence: CATSGGQGATDTQYF. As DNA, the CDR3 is TGTGCCACCAGCGGGGGACAGGGGGCCACAGATACGCAGTATTTT. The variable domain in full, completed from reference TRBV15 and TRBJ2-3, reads DAMVIQNPRYQVTQFGKPVTLSCSQTLNHNVMYWYQQKSSQAPKLLFHYYDKDFNNEADTPDNFQSRRPNTSFCFLDIRSPGLGDTAMYLCATSGGQGATDTQYFGPGTRLTVL.

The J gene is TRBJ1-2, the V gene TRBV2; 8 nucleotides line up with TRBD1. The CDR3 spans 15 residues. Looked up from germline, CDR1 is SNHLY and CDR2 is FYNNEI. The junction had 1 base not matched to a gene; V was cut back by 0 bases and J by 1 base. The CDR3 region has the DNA TGTGCCAGCAGTGAAGCTGGACAGGGTAACTATGGCTACACCTTC. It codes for CASSEAGQGNYGYTF.

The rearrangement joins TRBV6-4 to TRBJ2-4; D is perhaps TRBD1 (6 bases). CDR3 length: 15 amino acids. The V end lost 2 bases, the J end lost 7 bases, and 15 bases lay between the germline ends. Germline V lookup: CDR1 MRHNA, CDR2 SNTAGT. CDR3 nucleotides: TGTGCCAGCAGTGACCCGTACAGGGTCGGGAACATTCAGTACTTC. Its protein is CASSDPYRVGNIQYF.

The CDR3 DNA reads as TGTGCTAGTGGTCTTAGCGGGGGGCCCAATGAGCAGTTCTTC. It encodes CASGLSGGPNEQFF. The chain couples TRBV12-5 to TRBJ2-1; TRBD2 agrees at 10 bases. Trimming took 5 bases from V and 6 from J; bases not matched to a gene: 4. The CDR3 length is 14 residues. The V gene's germline CDR1 is LGHNT and CDR2 FRNRAP.

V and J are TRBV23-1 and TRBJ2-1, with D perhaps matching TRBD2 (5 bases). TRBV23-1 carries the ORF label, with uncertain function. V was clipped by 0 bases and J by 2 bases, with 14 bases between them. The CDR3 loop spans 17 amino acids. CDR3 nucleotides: TGCGCCAGCAGTCAATCGACGCGGGCCGCTCCCTACAATGAGCAGTTCTTC. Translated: CASSQSTRAAPYNEQFF.

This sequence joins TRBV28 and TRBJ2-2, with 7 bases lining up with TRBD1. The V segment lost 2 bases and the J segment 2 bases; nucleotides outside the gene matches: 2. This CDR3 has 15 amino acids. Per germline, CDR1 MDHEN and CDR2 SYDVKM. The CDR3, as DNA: TGTGCCAGCAGTTTAATAGGGGGCAACACCGGGGAGCTGTTTTTT. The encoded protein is CASSLIGGNTGELFF. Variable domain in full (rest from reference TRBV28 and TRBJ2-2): DVKVTQSSRYLVKRTGEKVFLECVQDMDHENMFWYRQDPGLGLRLIYFSYDVKMKEKGDIPEGYSVSREKKERFSLILESASTNQTSMYLCASSLIGGNTGELFFGEGSRLTVL.

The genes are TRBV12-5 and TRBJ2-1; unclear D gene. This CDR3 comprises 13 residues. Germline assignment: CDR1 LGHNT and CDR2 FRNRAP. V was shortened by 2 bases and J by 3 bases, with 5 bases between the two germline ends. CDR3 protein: CASGLNVYNEQFF. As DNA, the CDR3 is TGTGCTAGTGGTTTGAATGTCTACAATGAGCAGTTCTTC.

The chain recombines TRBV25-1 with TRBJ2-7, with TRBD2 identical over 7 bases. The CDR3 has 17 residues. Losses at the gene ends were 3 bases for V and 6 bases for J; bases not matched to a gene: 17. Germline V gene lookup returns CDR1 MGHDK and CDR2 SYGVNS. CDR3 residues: CASSEAQMGGSACEQYF. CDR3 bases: TGTGCCAGCAGTGAGGCCCAGATGGGGGGGAGCGCCTGCGAGCAGTACTTC.

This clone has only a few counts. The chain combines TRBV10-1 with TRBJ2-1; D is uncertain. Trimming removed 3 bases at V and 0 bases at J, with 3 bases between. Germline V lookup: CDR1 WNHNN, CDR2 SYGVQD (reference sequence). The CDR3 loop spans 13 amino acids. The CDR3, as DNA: TGCGCCAGCAGTGACAGCTCCTACAATGAGCAGTTCTTC. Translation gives CASSDSSYNEQFF.

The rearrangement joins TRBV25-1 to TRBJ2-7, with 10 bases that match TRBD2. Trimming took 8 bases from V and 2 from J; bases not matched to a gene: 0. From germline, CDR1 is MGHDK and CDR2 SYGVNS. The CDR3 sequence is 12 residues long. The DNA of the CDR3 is TGTGCCAGCGGGACTAGCGCCTACGAGCAGTACTTC. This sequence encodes CASGTSAYEQYF.

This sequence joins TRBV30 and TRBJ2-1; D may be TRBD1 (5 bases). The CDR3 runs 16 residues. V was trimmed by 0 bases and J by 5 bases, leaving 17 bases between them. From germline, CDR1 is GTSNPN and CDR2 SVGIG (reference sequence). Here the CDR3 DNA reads TGTGCCTGGAGTGTAGAAAAGGGGCTAACAAACAATGAGCAGTTCTTC. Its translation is CAWSVEKGLTNNEQFF.

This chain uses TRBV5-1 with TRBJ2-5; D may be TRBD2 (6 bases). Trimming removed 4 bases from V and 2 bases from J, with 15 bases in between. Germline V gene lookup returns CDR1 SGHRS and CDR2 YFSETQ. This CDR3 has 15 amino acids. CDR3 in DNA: TGCGCCAGCAGCCCCGGACGGAGGGCTCAAGAGACCCAGTACTTC. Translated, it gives CASSPGRRAQETQYF.